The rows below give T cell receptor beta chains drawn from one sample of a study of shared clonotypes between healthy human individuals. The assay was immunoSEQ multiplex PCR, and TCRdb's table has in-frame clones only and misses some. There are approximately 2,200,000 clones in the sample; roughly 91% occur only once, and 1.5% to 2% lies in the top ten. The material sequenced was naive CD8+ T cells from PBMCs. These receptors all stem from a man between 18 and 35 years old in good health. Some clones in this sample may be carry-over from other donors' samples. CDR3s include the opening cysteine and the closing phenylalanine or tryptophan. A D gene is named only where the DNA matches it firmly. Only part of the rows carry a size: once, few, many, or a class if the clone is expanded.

TGCGCCAGCAGCCATCGGATCAGTCATGAGCAGTTCTTC CASSHRISHEQFF - TRBV4-1 - 13 TRBJ2-1
TGTGCCTGGAGTACGACGGTAGGGGGAAACTACGAGCAGTACTTC CAWSTTVGGNYEQYF - TRBV30 - 15 TRBJ2-7
TGTGCCAGCAGCCAAGATCATCAGGGGGCGGAGTTCACCGGGGAGCTGTTTTTT CASSQDHQGAEFTGELFF few TRBV4-2 TRBD1 18 TRBJ2-2
TGTGCCACCAGGGAGAACGGTGAAGTCTACGAGCAGTACTTC CATRENGEVYEQYF - TRBV15 - 14 TRBJ2-7
TGTGCCAGCAGGACGTTCTACAATGAGCAGTTCTTC CASRTFYNEQFF once TRBV27 - 12 TRBJ2-1
TGTGCCAGCAGTTACCCAAGGACAGGGAGGACTGAAGCTTTCTTT CASSYPRTGRTEAFF - TRBV6-9 TRBD1 15 TRBJ1-1
TGTGCCAGCAGTTTAGGGACATTGGTGCCCTACAATGAGCAGTTCTTC CASSLGTLVPYNEQFF - TRBV27 - 16 TRBJ2-1
TGTGCCAGCAGCCAGGGGCTAGCGGGAGGGCCTGAGGAGACCCAGTACTTC CASSQGLAGGPEETQYF - TRBV11-2 TRBD2 17 TRBJ2-5
TGTGCCAGTAGTACGTTCGGGGTCCCCGAAGCTTTCTTT CASSTFGVPEAFF - TRBV19 - 13 TRBJ1-1
TGTGCCTGGAGTGCGCAGACAGGGCACAAACTGTTTTTT CAWSAQTGHKLFF - TRBV30 TRBD1 13 TRBJ1-4
TGTGCCACCAGCAGACGTGGTGGCTACACCTTC CATSRRGGYTF - TRBV15 - 11 TRBJ1-2
TGCGCCAGCAGCCAGGTCACAGGGGCTGACGAGCAGTACTTC CASSQVTGADEQYF - TRBV4-1 TRBD1 14 TRBJ2-7
TGTGCCAGCAGCTCTCCCAGGAGCGGGAGGGTAGATACGCAGTATTTT CASSSPRSGRVDTQYF - TRBV7-9 TRBD2 16 TRBJ2-3
TGTGCCAGCAGCTGGCTAGCGGGGACCCGGGATACGCAGTATTTT CASSWLAGTRDTQYF - TRBV7-2 TRBD2 15 TRBJ2-3
TGTGCCAGCAGCTTCAGACAGAGCTCCTACAATGAGCAGTTCTTC CASSFRQSSYNEQFF - TRBV7-9 - 15 TRBJ2-1
TGTGCCAGCAGCCTACCGGGACTTATCCACGAGCAGTACTTC CASSLPGLIHEQYF - TRBV7-9 - 14 TRBJ2-7